A selection of T cell receptor beta chains follows, all from one sample in a study of graft-versus-host responses after intestinal transplantation. These TCRs are of unknown antigen specificity. Method: immunoSEQ multiplex PCR; TCRdb's copy keeps in-frame clones and lacks some. The sample shows around 90,000 clones, over 90% of them seen only once. The source material was unstimulated CD4+ T cells sorted from spleen or lymph node cells, sampled before transplant. These receptors were obtained from a human donor who was the organ donor for an intestinal transplant. Both conserved end residues are part of each CDR3. The order of the fields is CDR3 protein, CDR3 DNA, J gene, CDR3 length, clone size, D gene, V gene. D genes are given only for firm matches. The size entry is marked missing in some rows and otherwise reads once, few, many or a size class.

CDR3aa: CASRQGVGTSYGYTF
CDR3nt: TGTGCCAGCAGACAAGGGGTAGGGACCTCCTATGGCTACACCTTC
j_gene: TRBJ1-2
len: 15
abundance: -
d_gene: -
v_gene: TRBV6-1

CDR3aa: CATSSTRSGGFHEQFF
CDR3nt: TGTGCCACCAGCTCCACCCGGTCTGGAGGGTTCCATGAGCAGTTCTTC
j_gene: TRBJ2-1
len: 16
abundance: -
d_gene: -
v_gene: TRBV15

CDR3aa: CASSLTVGAGEQYF
CDR3nt: TGTGCCAGCAGCTTGACCGTGGGGGCGGGGGAGCAGTACTTC
j_gene: TRBJ2-7
len: 14
abundance: -
d_gene: -
v_gene: TRBV5-4

CDR3aa: CASSVEAQGRGYEQYF
CDR3nt: TGTGCCAGCAGCGTAGAGGCCCAGGGCCGCGGCTACGAGCAGTACTTC
j_gene: TRBJ2-7
len: 16
abundance: once
d_gene: -
v_gene: TRBV9

CDR3aa: CASSFGHRMNTEAFF
CDR3nt: TGTGCCAGCAGCTTTGGTCATAGAATGAACACTGAAGCTTTCTTT
j_gene: TRBJ1-1
len: 15
abundance: -
d_gene: -
v_gene: TRBV11-3

CDR3aa: CASSFYYEQYF
CDR3nt: TGTGCCAGCAGTTTTTACTACGAGCAGTACTTC
j_gene: TRBJ2-7
len: 11
abundance: -
d_gene: -
v_gene: TRBV28

CDR3aa: CASSTARVELFF
CDR3nt: TGTGCCAGCAGTACGGCCCGGGTGGAATTGTTTTTT
j_gene: TRBJ1-4
len: 12
abundance: -
d_gene: -
v_gene: TRBV28

CDR3aa: CASSSRTVGGTEAFF
CDR3nt: TGTGCCAGTAGTTCTCGGACAGTCGGGGGCACTGAAGCTTTCTTT
j_gene: TRBJ1-1
len: 15
abundance: -
d_gene: -
v_gene: TRBV19

CDR3aa: CASSLALGRVETQYF
CDR3nt: TGTGCCAGCAGCTTAGCGCTGGGCAGGGTAGAGACCCAGTACTTC
j_gene: TRBJ2-5
len: 15
abundance: -
d_gene: -
v_gene: TRBV7-8

CDR3aa: CASSPVLPSGGNQPQHF
CDR3nt: TGTGCCAGCTCACCAGTCCTCCCCTCCGGGGGGAATCAGCCCCAGCATTTT
j_gene: TRBJ1-5
len: 17
abundance: -
d_gene: -
v_gene: TRBV18

CDR3aa: CAWKLSTEFLKAFF
CDR3nt: TGTGCCTGGAAACTTAGCACGGAGTTTCTTAAAGCTTTCTTT
j_gene: TRBJ1-1
len: 14
abundance: -
d_gene: -
v_gene: TRBV30

CDR3aa: CASSRQGSNYGYTF
CDR3nt: TGTGCCAGCAGTAGACAGGGGAGTAACTATGGCTACACCTTC
j_gene: TRBJ1-2
len: 14
abundance: -
d_gene: TRBD1
v_gene: TRBV28

CDR3aa: CASSIQTGTDTQYF
CDR3nt: TGTGCCAGTAGTATTCAGACAGGCACAGATACGCAGTATTTT
j_gene: TRBJ2-3
len: 14
abundance: -
d_gene: -
v_gene: TRBV19

CDR3aa: CASSPSTGTGLSGELFF
CDR3nt: TGTGCCAGTAGCCCATCCACCGGGACAGGGTTATCCGGGGAGCTGTTTTTT
j_gene: TRBJ2-2
len: 17
abundance: -
d_gene: TRBD1
v_gene: TRBV19

CDR3aa: CASSQGGGAGNTIYF
CDR3nt: TGCGCCAGCAGCCAAGGTGGGGGGGCTGGAAACACCATATATTTT
j_gene: TRBJ1-3
len: 15
abundance: -
d_gene: -
v_gene: TRBV4-1

CDR3aa: CASSLPPPRSFYNEQFF
CDR3nt: TGTGCCAGCAGCTTACCCCCCCCTAGGTCCTTCTACAATGAGCAGTTCTTC
j_gene: TRBJ2-1
len: 17
abundance: -
d_gene: -
v_gene: TRBV7-2

CDR3aa: CASSPADRVVLTGELFF
CDR3nt: TGTGCCAGCAGTCCGGCAGACAGGGTAGTTCTCACCGGGGAGCTGTTTTTT
j_gene: TRBJ2-2
len: 17
abundance: -
d_gene: TRBD1
v_gene: TRBV28

CDR3aa: CATDPLLGSGNTIYF
CDR3nt: TGTGCCACCGATCCCCTCTTGGGCTCTGGAAACACCATATATTTT
j_gene: TRBJ1-3
len: 15
abundance: -
d_gene: -
v_gene: TRBV2

CDR3aa: CASLRLGSSEQYF
CDR3nt: TGTGCCAGCCTTAGACTAGGATCCTCCGAGCAGTACTTC
j_gene: TRBJ2-7
len: 13
abundance: -
d_gene: -
v_gene: TRBV2

CDR3aa: CASSISDLLISNQPQHF
CDR3nt: TGTGCCAGTAGTATCAGCGACTTGTTGATTAGCAATCAGCCCCAGCATTTT
j_gene: TRBJ1-5
len: 17
abundance: -
d_gene: -
v_gene: TRBV19

CDR3aa: CASSRKGLAGDSGANVLTF
CDR3nt: TGCGCCAGCAGCCGGAAGGGACTAGCGGGGGACTCTGGGGCCAACGTCCTGACTTTC
j_gene: TRBJ2-6
len: 19
abundance: -
d_gene: TRBD2
v_gene: TRBV4-3

CDR3aa: CASSVAGTYSRSTDTQYF
CDR3nt: TGTGCCAGCAGTGTGGCAGGGACCTATTCTCGTAGCACAGATACGCAGTATTTT
j_gene: TRBJ2-3
len: 18
abundance: -
d_gene: -
v_gene: TRBV2

CDR3aa: CASSPQLAGSTDTQYF
CDR3nt: TGTGCCAGCAGCCCGCAACTAGCGGGGTCCACAGATACGCAGTATTTT
j_gene: TRBJ2-3
len: 16
abundance: -
d_gene: TRBD2
v_gene: TRBV11-2

CDR3aa: CASTSGGTQYF
CDR3nt: TGCGCCAGCACCTCAGGGGGCACGCAGTATTTT
j_gene: TRBJ2-3
len: 11
abundance: -
d_gene: TRBD1
v_gene: TRBV5-1

CDR3aa: CSVEGAISYGYTF
CDR3nt: TGCAGCGTTGAAGGGGCCATCTCCTATGGCTACACCTTC
j_gene: TRBJ1-2
len: 13
abundance: -
d_gene: -
v_gene: TRBV29-1

CDR3aa: CASSPTSTGPGRNIQYF
CDR3nt: TGTGCCAGCTCACCAACCTCGACAGGCCCTGGACGAAACATTCAGTACTTC
j_gene: TRBJ2-4
len: 17
abundance: -
d_gene: -
v_gene: TRBV18

CDR3aa: CASSRDSSGANVLTF
CDR3nt: TGTGCCAGCAGCCGTGACAGCTCTGGGGCCAACGTCCTGACTTTC
j_gene: TRBJ2-6
len: 15
abundance: -
d_gene: -
v_gene: TRBV7-2

CDR3aa: CASSLMTSGTYEQYF
CDR3nt: TGTGCCAGCAGCTTAATGACTAGCGGTACCTACGAGCAGTACTTC
j_gene: TRBJ2-7
len: 15
abundance: -
d_gene: TRBD2
v_gene: TRBV7-2

CDR3aa: CASKTSDNEQFF
CDR3nt: TGTGCCAGCAAAACTAGCGACAATGAGCAGTTCTTC
j_gene: TRBJ2-1
len: 12
abundance: -
d_gene: TRBD2
v_gene: TRBV28

CDR3aa: CASSSTGSQPQHF
CDR3nt: TGTGCCAGCAGCTCGACAGGGAGTCAGCCCCAGCATTTT
j_gene: TRBJ1-5
len: 13
abundance: -
d_gene: TRBD1
v_gene: TRBV7-9

CDR3aa: CASSIEDRGSSYEQYF
CDR3nt: TGTGCCAGTAGTATAGAGGACAGGGGGAGCTCCTACGAGCAGTACTTC
j_gene: TRBJ2-7
len: 16
abundance: -
d_gene: TRBD1
v_gene: TRBV19

CDR3aa: CASSVALLAGELFF
CDR3nt: TGTGCCAGCAGCGTAGCTCTGCTAGCGGGGGAGCTGTTTTTT
j_gene: TRBJ2-2
len: 14
abundance: -
d_gene: -
v_gene: TRBV9

CDR3aa: CASSQGPLLYGYTF
CDR3nt: TGCGCCAGCAGCCAAGGACCTCTGCTCTATGGCTACACCTTC
j_gene: TRBJ1-2
len: 14
abundance: -
d_gene: -
v_gene: TRBV4-3

CDR3aa: CASSRTGDRNQPQHF
CDR3nt: TGTGCCAGCAGCCGGACAGGGGATCGCAATCAGCCCCAGCATTTT
j_gene: TRBJ1-5
len: 15
abundance: -
d_gene: TRBD1
v_gene: TRBV28

CDR3aa: CASSQDRDRSTDTQYF
CDR3nt: TGCGCCAGCAGCCAAGACCGGGACAGGAGCACAGATACGCAGTATTTT
j_gene: TRBJ2-3
len: 16
abundance: -
d_gene: TRBD1
v_gene: TRBV4-3

CDR3aa: CASSSRQGANTEAFF
CDR3nt: TGTGCCAGCAGTTCTCGACAGGGGGCGAACACTGAAGCTTTCTTT
j_gene: TRBJ1-1
len: 15
abundance: -
d_gene: TRBD1
v_gene: TRBV5-4

CDR3aa: CASSEVSGNYGYTF
CDR3nt: TGTGCCAGCAGTGAAGTATCAGGGAACTATGGCTACACCTTC
j_gene: TRBJ1-2
len: 14
abundance: -
d_gene: -
v_gene: TRBV2

CDR3aa: CASSLLNTEAFF
CDR3nt: TGTGCCAGCAGCTTATTAAACACTGAAGCTTTCTTT
j_gene: TRBJ1-1
len: 12
abundance: -
d_gene: -
v_gene: TRBV7-9

CDR3aa: CASYRGNTEAFF
CDR3nt: TGTGCCTCATACAGGGGGAACACTGAAGCTTTCTTT
j_gene: TRBJ1-1
len: 12
abundance: -
d_gene: TRBD1
v_gene: TRBV6-5

CDR3aa: CASSSPWEGPNTEAFF
CDR3nt: TGTGCCAGCAGCTCCCCTTGGGAGGGGCCGAACACTGAAGCTTTCTTT
j_gene: TRBJ1-1
len: 16
abundance: -
d_gene: -
v_gene: TRBV11-3

CDR3aa: CASSSGTNLNTEAFF
CDR3nt: TGTGCCAGCAGCTCCGGGACAAATTTGAACACTGAAGCTTTCTTT
j_gene: TRBJ1-1
len: 15
abundance: -
d_gene: -
v_gene: TRBV5-4

CDR3aa: CAWSRGTGAYEQYF
CDR3nt: TGTGCCTGGAGCCGGGGGACAGGGGCCTACGAGCAGTACTTC
j_gene: TRBJ2-7
len: 14
abundance: -
d_gene: TRBD1
v_gene: TRBV30

CDR3aa: CAISGPGQAEQYF
CDR3nt: TGTGCCATCAGTGGGCCAGGGCAGGCCGAGCAGTACTTC
j_gene: TRBJ2-7
len: 13
abundance: -
d_gene: -
v_gene: TRBV10-3

CDR3aa: CASTSSGGESPLHF
CDR3nt: TGTGCCAGCACATCGTCGGGGGGAGAGTCACCCCTCCACTTT
j_gene: TRBJ1-6
len: 14
abundance: -
d_gene: -
v_gene: TRBV2

CDR3aa: CASSFQGATSYEQYF
CDR3nt: TGTGCCAGCAGTTTTCAAGGGGCCACCTCCTACGAGCAGTACTTC
j_gene: TRBJ2-7
len: 15
abundance: -
d_gene: -
v_gene: TRBV6-5

CDR3aa: CASRSSGGVQFF
CDR3nt: TGTGCCAGCAGGAGTAGCGGGGGGGTTCAGTTCTTC
j_gene: TRBJ2-1
len: 12
abundance: -
d_gene: TRBD2
v_gene: TRBV6-5

CDR3aa: CSASTVYEQYF
CDR3nt: TGCAGTGCTTCAACGGTCTACGAGCAGTACTTC
j_gene: TRBJ2-7
len: 11
abundance: -
d_gene: -
v_gene: TRBV20-1

CDR3aa: CASSEEVVGGFNYGYTF
CDR3nt: TGTGCCAGCAGTGAAGAGGTGGTTGGGGGGTTTAACTATGGCTACACCTTC
j_gene: TRBJ1-2
len: 17
abundance: -
d_gene: -
v_gene: TRBV2

CDR3aa: CASSRKGASNEKLFF
CDR3nt: TGTGCCAGCAGTAGAAAGGGGGCGTCTAATGAAAAACTGTTTTTT
j_gene: TRBJ1-4
len: 15
abundance: -
d_gene: TRBD1
v_gene: TRBV28

CDR3aa: CASSRPGGSGEKLFF
CDR3nt: TGTGCCAGCAGCCGACCTGGAGGCTCGGGTGAAAAACTGTTTTTT
j_gene: TRBJ1-4
len: 15
abundance: -
d_gene: -
v_gene: TRBV7-3

CDR3aa: CASSDSSVGAWETQYF
CDR3nt: TGCGCCAGCAGTGATTCCAGCGTCGGGGCATGGGAGACCCAGTACTTC
j_gene: TRBJ2-5
len: 16
abundance: -
d_gene: -
v_gene: TRBV10-1

CDR3aa: CASSLGAFTVYGYTF
CDR3nt: TGCGCCAGCAGCTTGGGGGCATTCACGGTCTATGGCTACACCTTC
j_gene: TRBJ1-2
len: 15
abundance: -
d_gene: -
v_gene: TRBV5-1

CDR3aa: CASSTGQGRPGNTIYF
CDR3nt: TGCGCCAGCTCTACTGGGCAGGGTCGCCCTGGAAACACCATATATTTT
j_gene: TRBJ1-3
len: 16
abundance: -
d_gene: -
v_gene: TRBV5-1

CDR3aa: CASNLRDLEETQYF
CDR3nt: TGTGCCAGCAACCTCCGGGACCTCGAAGAGACCCAGTACTTC
j_gene: TRBJ2-5
len: 14
abundance: -
d_gene: -
v_gene: TRBV2

CDR3aa: CASSPPGQGYEKLFF
CDR3nt: TGTGCCAGCTCACCACCGGGACAGGGTTATGAAAAACTGTTTTTT
j_gene: TRBJ1-4
len: 15
abundance: -
d_gene: TRBD1
v_gene: TRBV18